The clone carrying this TCR beta chain was recorded a few times. What it binds is unknown. The junction departs from germline at one end; a sequencing error may be responsible. The record originates from a study of T cell repertoires in cytomegalovirus infection. Via MiXCR, TCRdb re-called the reads, giving one row per CDR3 protein. This sample yields roughly 800,000 distinct CDR3 sequences, of which 29% are seen a single time; 13% belongs to the top ten. This CDR3 contains 12 residues. In germline, CDR1 is SEHNR, CDR2 FQNEAQ (reference sequence). This clonotype was sampled from a human donor in good health (CMV status not recorded). Some clones in this sample may be carry-over from other donors' samples. The sample in question was cultured CD8+ T cells from PBMCs, obtained from culture after CMV antigen stimulation. The chain combines TRBV7-9 with TRBJ1-2; TRBD1 matches 8 bases. The chain's CDR3 is CASSSFDRGCAF. The CDR3 DNA reads as TGTGCCAGCAGCTCCTTCGACAGGGGCTGCGCCTTC.